Shown below are 20 T cell receptor beta chains from a single sample sequenced in a study of cytomegalovirus exposure and HLA in healthy donors. Amplification used 60 Vbeta primers and 13 Jbeta primers. TCRdb keeps only in-frame clones here, not all; method: immunoSEQ multiplex PCR. The profile shows about 140,000 clones, about 80% of them singletons. Sequenced: PBMCs. Source of these receptors: a male donor in good health and CMV-seronegative.

This chain links TRBV5-1 with TRBJ2-1; 7 positions agree with TRBD2. Germline-derived CDR1 and CDR2 are SGHRS and YFSETQ. This CDR3 spans 16 amino acids. V lost 7 bases, J lost 5 bases, and 15 bases stayed unmatched. The CDR3 sequence is CASSQRGPSGNNEQFF. The CDR3 coding sequence is TGCGCCAGCTCCCAAAGGGGCCCTAGCGGAAACAATGAGCAGTTCTTC.

As regards this clone: This sample includes further DNA sequences coding for the same CDR3. For the CDR3, the DNA is TGTGCCATCAGTGAACGCCCTTCAGCGGGGGGGACAGATACGCAGTATTTT. Its protein product is CAISERPSAGGTDTQYF. The chain couples TRBV10-3 to TRBJ2-3; 10 bases match TRBD2. V gave up 3 bases and J gave up 3 bases; unmatched junction bases: 9. The CDR3 totals 17 residues. CDR1 ENHRY and CDR2 SYGVKD come from the germline V gene.

The rearrangement joins TRBV6-5 to TRBJ2-5; maybe TRBD1 (7 bases). TRBJ2-7 explains the end of the DNA better; the J call may be wrong. Germline CDR1 reads MNHEY; CDR2 reads SVGAGI. The CDR3 loop spans 15 amino acids. The chain's CDR3 is CASSYQGGASYEQYF. CDR3 bases: TGTGCCAGCAGTTACCAGGGGGGCGCATCGTACGAGCAGTACTTC.

The J gene is TRBJ2-7, the V gene TRBV5-1; 9 positions agree with TRBD2. This CDR3 spans 15 amino acids. V was pared by 0 bases and J by 3 bases, with 4 bases of the junction left unmatched. Germline assignment: CDR1 SGHRS and CDR2 YFSETQ. CDR3 residues: CASSLGLAGNYEQYF. DNA for the CDR3: TGCGCCAGCAGCTTGGGGCTAGCGGGGAACTACGAGCAGTACTTC.

The chain joins TRBV27 to TRBJ1-1; 7 bases are shared with TRBD1. There are 15 residues in the CDR3. V lost 6 bases and J lost 1; bases outside the gene matches: 8. Germline V lookup: CDR1 MNHEY, CDR2 SMNVEV (reference sequence). CDR3: CASRIHRGGNTEAFF. CDR3 nucleotide sequence: TGTGCCAGCAGAATCCACAGGGGCGGGAACACTGAAGCTTTCTTT.

The J gene is TRBJ2-3, the V gene TRBV7-3; 9 bases are a match to TRBD2. Germline V gene lookup returns CDR1 SGHTA and CDR2 FQGTGA. The CDR3 is 14 amino acids. V was clipped by 4 bases and J by 5 bases; unmatched bases: 4. The chain's CDR3 is CASSSGLAIDTQYF. The CDR3 coding sequence is TGTGCCAGCAGCTCCGGACTAGCGATAGATACGCAGTATTTT.

As to this clone: Sequence at one end of the junction differs from germline and may be a read error. The chain uses TRBV5-1 and TRBJ1-1; 7 positions match TRBD1. Germline-derived CDR1 and CDR2 are SGHRS and YFSETQ. This CDR3 spans 16 amino acids. Written as DNA, the CDR3 is TGCGCCAGCAGCTTGGCCGTCGGGACAGCGAACACTAAAGCTTTCTTT. It is translated as CASSLAVGTANTKAFF. The entire variable domain, with the rest obtained from reference TRBV5-1 and TRBJ1-1, is as follows: KAGVTQTPRYLIKTRGQQVTLSCSPISGHRSVSWYQQTPGQGLQFLFEYFSETQRNKGNFPGRFSGRQFSNSRSEMNVSTLELGDSALYLCASSLAVGTANTKAFFGQGTRLTVV.

This chain links TRBV18 with TRBJ1-2; 9 bases fit TRBD1. This CDR3 comprises 12 residues. Unmatched junction bases numbered 4, after V lost 6 bases and J lost 8 bases. The germline gives CDR1 KGHSH, CDR2 LQKENI. CDR3 coding DNA: TGTGCCAGCTCTCGGACAGGGGAAGGCTACACCTTC. Protein sequence: CASSRTGEGYTF.

This rearrangement joins TRBV13 to TRBJ1-2; the match to TRBD1 covers 7 bases. The V and J ends lost 3 bases and 6 bases, in that order; junction bases with no gene match: 10. The CDR3 has 15 amino acids. Germline lookup yields CDR1 PRHDT and CDR2 FYEKMQ (reference sequence). Here the CDR3 DNA reads TGTGCCAGCAGCTTTGGGCAGCGAGGGGGCGATGGCTACACCTTC. As protein: CASSFGQRGGDGYTF.

Worth noting for this clone: An end of the junction does not agree with germline; a read error may underlie this. Other DNA sequences in the same sample also yield this CDR3. The chain links TRBV19 to TRBJ1-6, with TRBD1 identical over 9 bases. The germline gives CDR1 LNHDA, CDR2 SQIVND (reference sequence). The CDR3 spans 13 residues. The CDR3 nucleotides read TGTGCCAGTACCGACAGGGGGAATTCTCCCCTCCACTTT. Amino acid sequence: CASTDRGNSPLHF.

The CDR3 loop reads CASSRRGSNQPQHF. The DNA of the CDR3 is TGTGCCAGCAGTCGGCGGGGAAGCAATCAGCCCCAGCATTTT. The V and J genes are TRBV5-6 and TRBJ1-5; D is uncertain. CDR3 length: 14 residues. The germline V gene has CDR1 SGHDT and CDR2 YYEEEE. V was clipped by 5 bases and J by 1 base, with 10 bases between them.

This chain uses TRBV19 with TRBJ1-2; D might be TRBD1 (5 bases). Trimming took 7 bases from V and 3 from J, leaving 12 bases between them. Germline V gene data show CDR1 as LNHDA and CDR2 as SQIVND (reference sequence). This CDR3 is built from 13 residues. The CDR3 is CASMGRADYGYTF. The CDR3 nucleotides are TGTGCCAGTATGGGCAGGGCGGACTATGGCTACACCTTC.

This chain joins TRBV12-5 and TRBJ1-6; no reliable D call. Germline CDR1 LGHNT, CDR2 FRNRAP. The CDR3 contains 16 residues. Trimming shortened V by 6 bases and J by 4 bases, and 16 bases separated the two germline ends. The CDR3 DNA follows: TGTGCTAGTGGCCATGGGCCTCCCCGGTATAATTCACCCCTCCACTTT. Amino acid sequence: CASGHGPPRYNSPLHF.

The chain carries TRBV2 and TRBJ1-1; D uncertain. This CDR3 has 12 amino acids. Germline CDR1 SNHLY, CDR2 FYNNEI. V was shortened by 3 bases and J by 6 bases, with 8 bases between the two germline ends. In nucleotides, the CDR3 is TGTGCCAGCAGTGAGATGGGCCCTGAAGCTTTCTTT. Translated, it gives CASSEMGPEAFF.

The chain joins TRBV5-6 to TRBJ2-3; no definite D call. Trimming removed 4 bases from V and 1 base from J, with 7 bases in between. There are 13 residues in the CDR3. From germline, CDR1 is SGHDT and CDR2 YYEEEE. This chain's CDR3 is CASSQLGTDTQYF. The CDR3 nucleotides are TGTGCCAGCAGCCAACTGGGCACAGATACGCAGTATTTT.

About this clone itself: One end of the junction fails to match germline, which may point to a read error. This chain uses TRBV7-9 with TRBJ1-1, with D possibly being TRBD1 (5 bases). CDR3 length equals 16 residues. CDR1 SEHNR and CDR2 FQNEAQ come from the germline V gene (reference sequence). The CDR3 loop reads CSSTFPGGGMNTEAFF. The CDR3 nucleotides are TGTTCCAGCACCTTCCCGGGGGGTGGCATGAACACTGAAGCTTTCTTT.

Concerning this clone itself: Within the sample, other DNA sequences also encode this same CDR3. The chain combines TRBV6-5 with TRBJ2-6; no reliable D call. Per germline, CDR1 MNHEY and CDR2 SVGAGI. The CDR3 length is 13 residues. V lost 6 bases, J lost 1 base, and 4 bases lay in between. CDR3 sequence: CASRLSGANVLTF. CDR3 in DNA: TGTGCCAGCAGGCTATCTGGGGCCAACGTCCTGACTTTC.

This clone was counted once. The chain carries TRBV28 and TRBJ2-3, with D possibly matching TRBD2 (5 bases). Deletions cut 1 base from V and 4 bases from J, with 12 bases between. CDR1 is MDHEN and CDR2 is SYDVKM in the germline V gene. CDR3 length: 15 residues. CDR3 residues: CASSLSRIGADTQYF. The CDR3 region has the DNA TGTGCCAGCAGTTTATCAAGGATCGGGGCAGATACGCAGTATTTT.

This chain connects TRBV7-9 to TRBJ1-1; the match to TRBD1 covers 7 bases. Germline V lookup: CDR1 SEHNR, CDR2 FQNEAQ (reference sequence). The CDR3 consists of 15 residues. The junction had 7 bases not matched to a gene; V was cut back by 5 bases and J by 1 base. This CDR3 reads CASSTRTGWNTEAFF. CDR3 DNA sequence: TGTGCCAGCAGCACCCGGACAGGTTGGAACACTGAAGCTTTCTTT.

The chain links TRBV7-2 to TRBJ2-7; tentative D call: TRBD2 (5 bases). There are 16 residues in the CDR3. V was cut by 6 bases and J by 2 bases, with 20 bases left in between. Germline assignment: CDR1 SGHTA and CDR2 FQGNSA. CDR3 sequence (DNA): TGTGCCAGCAGTCGTGAACCGGGAATACGGGCCTACGAGCAGTACTTC. Translating it yields CASSREPGIRAYEQYF.